What follows are 9 T cell receptor beta chains derived from one specimen sequenced in a study of blood T cell repertoires in COVID-19. Sequencing used immunoSEQ multiplex PCR; TCRdb keeps in-frame clones, though not all of them. This sample yields 240,000 or so clones, of which around 83% are seen a single time; roughly 3.4% belongs to the top ten. Sequencing was done on a sample of peripheral blood. The origin of the receptors is a woman aged 18-29 years with acute or convalescent COVID-19.

This rearrangement joins TRBV7-9 to TRBJ1-1; possibly TRBD1 for D (5 bases). Germline CDR1 SEHNR, CDR2 FQNEAQ (reference sequence). V lost 1 base, J lost 2 bases, and 11 bases lay in between. This CDR3 has 15 amino acids. This CDR3 reads CASSLDRQGNTEAFF. CDR3 bases: TGTGCCAGCAGCTTAGACCGGCAGGGCAACACTGAAGCTTTCTTT.

V and J are TRBV4-3 and TRBJ1-2; D is perhaps TRBD1 (6 bases). The CDR3 sequence is 14 residues long. From germline, CDR1 is LGHNA and CDR2 YSLEER. V gave up 0 bases and J gave up 7 bases, with 12 bases separating them. CDR3 in amino acids: CASSQEEDRSGYTF. The DNA of the CDR3 is TGCGCCAGCAGCCAAGAAGAGGACAGATCTGGCTACACCTTC.

As for this clone: Different DNA sequences within this sample yield the same CDR3. This sequence joins TRBV29-1 and TRBJ1-1, with TRBD1 as a possible D gene (6 bases). Trimming removed 7 bases from V and 5 bases from J, with 8 bases in between. The CDR3 extends over 10 amino acids. From germline, CDR1 is SQVTM and CDR2 ANQGSEA. CDR3 DNA: TGCAGCGCACAGGGAACTGAAGCTTTCTTT. Its protein is CSAQGTEAFF. The full variable domain, completed using reference TRBV29-1 and TRBJ1-1, is SAVISQKPSRDICQRGTSLTIQCQVDSQVTMMFWYRQQPGQSLTLIATANQGSEATYESGFVIDKFPISRPNLTFSTLTVSNMSPEDSSIYLCSAQGTEAFFGQGTRLTVV.

The chain recombines TRBV6-5 with TRBJ2-1; tentative D call: TRBD2 (5 bases). V was cut by 6 bases and J by 0 bases, with 12 bases left in between. This CDR3 is built from 15 residues. Per germline, CDR1 MNHEY and CDR2 SVGAGI. CDR3 nucleotides: TGTGCCAGCAGACCGGGATTCAGCTCCTACAATGAGCAGTTCTTC. Amino acid sequence: CASRPGFSSYNEQFF.

The V call is TRBV13, the J call TRBJ1-1, with D possibly being TRBD1 (5 bases). V was trimmed by 5 bases and J by 5 bases, leaving 12 bases between them. The CDR3 covers 13 residues. Germline V lookup: CDR1 PRHDT, CDR2 FYEKMQ (reference sequence). CDR3 DNA sequence: TGTGCCAGCAGCCTACAGGTTACGACTGAAGCTTTCTTT. Amino acid sequence: CASSLQVTTEAFF.

This clone was counted once. This chain links TRBV4-3 with TRBJ1-4, with 11 bases identical to TRBD1. CDR1 LGHNA and CDR2 YSLEER come from the germline V gene. This CDR3 region has 15 residues. Trimming took 2 bases from V and 6 from J; bases not matched to a gene: 2. The CDR3 here is CASSQPGQGDEKLFF. The CDR3 DNA reads as TGCGCCAGCAGCCAACCGGGACAGGGGGATGAAAAACTGTTTTTT.

The chain links TRBV27 to TRBJ2-5; D perhaps matches TRBD1 (5 bases). Trimming cost V 3 bases and J 2 bases, with 7 bases left between them. CDR1 is MNHEY and CDR2 is SMNVEV in the germline V gene (reference sequence). The length of the CDR3 is 13 residues. The DNA for the CDR3 is TGTGCCAGCAGTTTTAGACAGCAAGAGACCCAGTACTTC. Translation gives CASSFRQQETQYF.

This clone was recorded only once. The chain has TRBV6-5 and TRBJ1-1; TRBD1 matches at 9 bases. V was pared by 5 bases and J by 7 bases, with 2 bases of the junction left unmatched. Germline assignment: CDR1 MNHEY and CDR2 SVGAGI. CDR3 length: 12 amino acids. The CDR3, as DNA: TGTGCCAGCAGTACGACAGGGGGTGAAGCTTTCTTT. Encoded protein: CASSTTGGEAFF.

In this sample, this clone turned up once. The chain employs TRBV6-4 and TRBJ2-3; 8 bases fit TRBD2. Germline lookup yields CDR1 MRHNA and CDR2 SNTAGT. The CDR3 has 15 amino acids. The trim removed 5 bases at V and 0 bases at J, leaving 4 bases unmatched. The CDR3 DNA is TGTGCCAGCAGTCTCACTAGCGGTAGCACAGATACGCAGTATTTT. Translated: CASSLTSGSTDTQYF.